This TCR beta chain was captured by sequencing in a study of cytomegalovirus exposure and HLA in healthy donors. This PCR relied on a set of 60 Vbeta primers and 13 Jbeta primers. Clones were read by immunoSEQ multiplex PCR, and TCRdb kept only the in-frame ones, dropping some. The repertoire consists of 130,000 or so clones, with around 75% occurring once and the leading ten covering roughly 3.1%. Germline CDR1 LGHNA, CDR2 YNFKEQ. The V gene end was trimmed by 5 bases and the J gene end by 5 bases; junction bases not matched to a gene: 11. There are 16 residues in the CDR3. In its sample, this clone was seen many times. The antigen is undetermined. Study-level findings and limits: A link between a missense DCLRE1C variant and TCR beta V- and J-gene trimming emerged from a later analysis. Further analysis was carried out later, and it showed several of the most significant clusters appearing linked to common viral pathogens. Rarity held for most TCR sequences, but there were some public TCRs that occurred in many donors.

The specimen was PBMCs. The chain links TRBV4-2 to TRBJ2-2; 7 bases are a match to TRBD2. This TCR came from a man aged 30-40 years in good health and CMV-seronegative. In nucleotides, the CDR3 is TGTGCCAGCAGCTCCCCCGCGGGAGTGGAGACCGGGGAGCTGTTTTTT. Translated: CASSSPAGVETGELFF.